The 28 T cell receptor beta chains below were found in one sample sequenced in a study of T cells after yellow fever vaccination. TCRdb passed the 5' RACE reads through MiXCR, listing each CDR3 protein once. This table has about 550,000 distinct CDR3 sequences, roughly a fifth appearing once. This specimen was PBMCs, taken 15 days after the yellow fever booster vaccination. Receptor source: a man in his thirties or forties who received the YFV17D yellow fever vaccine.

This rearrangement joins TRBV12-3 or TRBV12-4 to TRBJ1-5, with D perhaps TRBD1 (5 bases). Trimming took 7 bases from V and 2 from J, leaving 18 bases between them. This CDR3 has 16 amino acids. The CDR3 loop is CASNLGGERGNQPQHF. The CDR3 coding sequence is TGTGCCAGCAATCTGGGGGGGGAGAGGGGCAATCAGCCCCAGCATTTT.

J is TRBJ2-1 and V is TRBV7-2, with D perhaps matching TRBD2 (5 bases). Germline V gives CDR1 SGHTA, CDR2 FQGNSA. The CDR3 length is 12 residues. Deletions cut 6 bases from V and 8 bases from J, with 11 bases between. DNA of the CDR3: TGTGCCAGCAGAACCACGGGGTATGAGCAGTTCTTC. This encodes CASRTTGYEQFF.

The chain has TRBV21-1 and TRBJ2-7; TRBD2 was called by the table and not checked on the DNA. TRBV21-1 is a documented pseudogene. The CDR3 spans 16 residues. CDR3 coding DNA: TGTGCCAGCAGCAAAGCCCAGGGACTAGCGGTGTACGAGCAGTACTTC. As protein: CASSKAQGLAVYEQYF.

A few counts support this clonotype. CDR3 amino acids: CAISRDLNYEQYF. Here the CDR3 DNA reads TGTGCCATCAGCCGGGACTTGAACTACGAGCAGTACTTC. This rearrangement joins TRBV10-3 to TRBJ2-7; D is possibly TRBD2 (6 bases). Germline CDR1 reads ENHRY; CDR2 reads SYGVKD. The CDR3 loop spans 13 amino acids. Trimming removed 6 bases at V and 3 bases at J, with 12 bases between.

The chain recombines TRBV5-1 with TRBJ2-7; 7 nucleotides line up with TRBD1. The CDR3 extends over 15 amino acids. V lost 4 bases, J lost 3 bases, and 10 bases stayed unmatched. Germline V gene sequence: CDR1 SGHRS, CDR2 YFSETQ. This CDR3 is CASSGRQGQGYEQYF. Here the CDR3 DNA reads TGCGCCAGCAGCGGAAGACAGGGACAAGGCTACGAGCAGTACTTC.

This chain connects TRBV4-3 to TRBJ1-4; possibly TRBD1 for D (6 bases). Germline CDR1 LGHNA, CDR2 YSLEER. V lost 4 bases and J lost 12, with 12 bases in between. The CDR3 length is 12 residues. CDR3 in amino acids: CASSRTGMELFF. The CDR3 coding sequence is TGCGCCAGCAGCCGCACAGGGATGGAACTGTTTTTT.

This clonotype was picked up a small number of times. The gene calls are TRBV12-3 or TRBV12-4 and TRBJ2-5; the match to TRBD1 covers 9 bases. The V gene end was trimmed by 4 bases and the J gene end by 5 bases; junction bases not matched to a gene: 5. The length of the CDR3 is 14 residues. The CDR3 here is CASSSWDRDETQYF. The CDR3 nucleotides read TGTGCCAGCAGTTCCTGGGACAGGGACGAGACCCAGTACTTC.

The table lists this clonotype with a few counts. In nucleotides, the CDR3 is TGTGCCATCAGTGACCGGATTGGGGAGACCCAGTACTTC. This codes for CAISDRIGETQYF. V usage is TRBV10-3 and J usage is TRBJ2-5; D ambiguous. The CDR3 has 13 amino acids. V was shortened by 3 bases and J by 5 bases, with 10 bases between the two germline ends. Germline V gene sequence: CDR1 ENHRY, CDR2 SYGVKD.

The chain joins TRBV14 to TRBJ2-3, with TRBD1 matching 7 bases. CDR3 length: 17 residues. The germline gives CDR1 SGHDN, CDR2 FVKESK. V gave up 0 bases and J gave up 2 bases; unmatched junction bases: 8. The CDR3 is CASSQDLWQGDTDTQYF. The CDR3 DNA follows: TGTGCCAGCAGCCAAGATCTATGGCAGGGGGACACAGATACGCAGTATTTT.

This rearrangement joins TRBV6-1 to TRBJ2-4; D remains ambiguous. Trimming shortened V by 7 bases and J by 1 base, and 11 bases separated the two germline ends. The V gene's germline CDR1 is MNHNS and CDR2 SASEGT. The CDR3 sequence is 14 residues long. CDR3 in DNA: TGTGCCAGCACCGAACCCCGGGCCAAAAACATTCAGTACTTC. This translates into CASTEPRAKNIQYF.

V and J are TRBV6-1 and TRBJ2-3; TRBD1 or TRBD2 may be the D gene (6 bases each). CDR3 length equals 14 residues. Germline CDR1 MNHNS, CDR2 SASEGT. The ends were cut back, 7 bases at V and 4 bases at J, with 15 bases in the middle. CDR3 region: CASTPGGGPDTQYF. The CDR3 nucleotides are TGTGCCAGCACCCCCGGTGGGGGGCCAGATACGCAGTATTTT.

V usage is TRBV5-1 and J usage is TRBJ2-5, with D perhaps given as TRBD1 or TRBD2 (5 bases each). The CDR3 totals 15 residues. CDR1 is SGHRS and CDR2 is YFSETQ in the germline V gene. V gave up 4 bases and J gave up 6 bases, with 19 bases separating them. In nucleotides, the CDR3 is TGCGCCAGCAGCCCAACCGGGACGAACTACCAGACCCAGTACTTC. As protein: CASSPTGTNYQTQYF.

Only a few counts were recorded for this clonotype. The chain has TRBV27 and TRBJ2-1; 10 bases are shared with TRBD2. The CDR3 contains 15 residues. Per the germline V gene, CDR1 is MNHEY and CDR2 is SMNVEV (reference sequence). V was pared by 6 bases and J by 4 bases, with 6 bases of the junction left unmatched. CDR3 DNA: TGTGCCAGCAGCGTCTTACTAGCGGGATACAATGAGCAGTTCTTC. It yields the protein CASSVLLAGYNEQFF.

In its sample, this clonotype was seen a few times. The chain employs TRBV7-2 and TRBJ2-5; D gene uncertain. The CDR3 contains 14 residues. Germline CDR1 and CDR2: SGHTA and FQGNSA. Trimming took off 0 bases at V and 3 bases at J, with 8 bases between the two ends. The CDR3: CASSLAWREETQYF. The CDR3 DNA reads TGTGCCAGCAGCTTAGCGTGGCGAGAAGAGACCCAGTACTTC.

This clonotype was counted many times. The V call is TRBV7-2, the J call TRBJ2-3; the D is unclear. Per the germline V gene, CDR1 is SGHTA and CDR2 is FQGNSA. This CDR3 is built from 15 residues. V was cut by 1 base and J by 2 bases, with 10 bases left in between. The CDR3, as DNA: TGTGCCAGCAGCTTAGAGCCTGAAGCCACAGATACGCAGTATTTT. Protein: CASSLEPEATDTQYF.

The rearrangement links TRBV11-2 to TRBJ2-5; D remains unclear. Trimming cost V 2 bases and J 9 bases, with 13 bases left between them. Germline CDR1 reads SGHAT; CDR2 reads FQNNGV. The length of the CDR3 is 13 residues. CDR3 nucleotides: TGTGCCAGCAGCTTATCAGAACTCCAGGCCCAGTACTTC. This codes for CASSLSELQAQYF.

Here the CDR3 reads CASSPQGFNEQFF. The CDR3 DNA follows: TGCGCCAGCAGCCCACAGGGATTCAATGAGCAGTTCTTC. V usage is TRBV5-1 and J usage is TRBJ2-1; D possibly corresponds to TRBD1 (6 bases). V lost 4 bases to trimming and J lost 6 bases, with 11 bases between them. The CDR3 length is 13 residues. The germline V gene has CDR1 SGHRS and CDR2 YFSETQ. The variable domain in full, completed from reference TRBV5-1 and TRBJ2-1, reads KAGVTQTPRYLIKTRGQQVTLSCSPISGHRSVSWYQQTPGQGLQFLFEYFSETQRNKGNFPGRFSGRQFSNSRSEMNVSTLELGDSALYLCASSPQGFNEQFFGPGTRLTVL.

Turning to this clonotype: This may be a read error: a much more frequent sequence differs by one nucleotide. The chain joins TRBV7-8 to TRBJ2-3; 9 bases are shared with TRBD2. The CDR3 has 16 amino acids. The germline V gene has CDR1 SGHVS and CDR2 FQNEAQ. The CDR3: CDSSARRREGTDTQYF. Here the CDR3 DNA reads TGTGACAGCAGCGCTCGTCGGCGGGAGGGAACAGATACGCAGTATTTT.

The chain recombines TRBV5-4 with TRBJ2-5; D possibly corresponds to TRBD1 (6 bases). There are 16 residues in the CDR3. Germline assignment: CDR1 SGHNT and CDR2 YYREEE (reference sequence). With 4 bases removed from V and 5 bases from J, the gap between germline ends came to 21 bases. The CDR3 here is CASSRGDRMGRETQYF. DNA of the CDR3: TGTGCCAGCAGCCGAGGAGACAGGATGGGGCGGGAGACCCAGTACTTC.

The CDR3 nucleotides read TGTGCCAGCAGCTTAGCCACGAGCTCCTACGAGCAGTACTTC. Residues: CASSLATSSYEQYF. This chain connects TRBV7-9 to TRBJ2-7; D ambiguous. This CDR3 spans 14 amino acids. V lost 0 bases to trimming and J lost 0 bases, with 6 bases between them. CDR1 and CDR2 (germline): SEHNR, FQNEAQ (reference sequence).

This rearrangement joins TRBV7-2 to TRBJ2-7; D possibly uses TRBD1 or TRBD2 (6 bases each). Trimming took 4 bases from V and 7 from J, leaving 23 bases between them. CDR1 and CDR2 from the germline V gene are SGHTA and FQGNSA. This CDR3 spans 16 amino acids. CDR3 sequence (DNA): TGTGCCAGCAGCTCACGACGGGGGCAGGGAGCAGGGGAGCAGTACTTC. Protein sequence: CASSSRRGQGAGEQYF. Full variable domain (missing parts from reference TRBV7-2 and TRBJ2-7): GAGVSQSPSNKVTEKGKDVELRCDPISGHTALYWYRQSLGQGLEFLIYFQGNSAPDKSGLPSDRFSAERTGGSVSTLTIQRTQQEDSAVYLCASSSRRGQGAGEQYFGPGTRLTVT.

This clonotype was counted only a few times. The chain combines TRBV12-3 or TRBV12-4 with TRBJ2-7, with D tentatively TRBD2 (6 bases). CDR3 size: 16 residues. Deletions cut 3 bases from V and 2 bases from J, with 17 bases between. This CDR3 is CASSFLGGSVTYEQYF. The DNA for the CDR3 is TGTGCCAGCAGTTTCCTCGGGGGTAGCGTGACCTACGAGCAGTACTTC.

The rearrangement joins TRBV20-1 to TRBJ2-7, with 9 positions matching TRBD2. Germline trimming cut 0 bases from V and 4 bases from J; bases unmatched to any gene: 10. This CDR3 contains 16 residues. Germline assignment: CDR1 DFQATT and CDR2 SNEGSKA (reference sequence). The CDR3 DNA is TGCAGTGCTAGAGATCGGTCGACTAGCGGTATATACGAGCAGTACTTC. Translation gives CSARDRSTSGIYEQYF.

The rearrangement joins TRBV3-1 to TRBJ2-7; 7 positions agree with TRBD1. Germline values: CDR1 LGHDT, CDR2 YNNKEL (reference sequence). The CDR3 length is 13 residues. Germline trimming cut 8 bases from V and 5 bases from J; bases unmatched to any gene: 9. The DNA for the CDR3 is TGTGCCAGCGGAGGTAGGACAGGCAACGAGCAGTACTTC. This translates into CASGGRTGNEQYF.

DNA for the CDR3: TGTGCCAGCAGCCCCCAAGCGGGAGACTCCTACGAGCAGTACTTC. The encoded protein is CASSPQAGDSYEQYF. The J gene is TRBJ2-7, the V gene TRBV3-1; TRBD2 aligns across 8 bases. CDR3 length equals 15 residues. In germline, CDR1 is LGHDT, CDR2 YNNKEL (reference sequence). The J segment lost 0 bases and the V segment lost 4 bases, leaving 5 bases of the junction unmatched.

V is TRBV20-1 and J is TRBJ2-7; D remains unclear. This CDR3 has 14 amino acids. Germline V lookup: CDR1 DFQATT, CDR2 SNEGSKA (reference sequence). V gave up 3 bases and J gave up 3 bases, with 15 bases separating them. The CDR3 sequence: CSASSAHLGYEQYF. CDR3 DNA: TGCAGTGCTAGTAGTGCCCACTTGGGCTACGAGCAGTACTTC.

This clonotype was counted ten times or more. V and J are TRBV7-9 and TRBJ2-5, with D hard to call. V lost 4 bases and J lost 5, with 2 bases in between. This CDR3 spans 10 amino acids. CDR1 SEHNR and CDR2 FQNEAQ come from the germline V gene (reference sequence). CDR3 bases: TGTGCCAGCAGCTCGGAGACCCAGTACTTC. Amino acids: CASSSETQYF.

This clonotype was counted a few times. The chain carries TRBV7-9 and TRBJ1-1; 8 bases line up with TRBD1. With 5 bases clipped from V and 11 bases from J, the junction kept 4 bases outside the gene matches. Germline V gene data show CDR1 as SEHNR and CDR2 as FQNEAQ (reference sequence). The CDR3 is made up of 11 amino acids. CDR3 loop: CASSADRAAFF. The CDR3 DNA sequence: TGTGCCAGCAGCGCGGACAGGGCTGCTTTCTTT.